The 13 T cell receptor beta chains in this list originate from one sample, sequenced in a study of blood T cell repertoires in COVID-19. TCRdb's copy holds only in-frame clones and misses some; the assay was immunoSEQ multiplex PCR. This sample has over 50,000 clones, with about 81% found just once. The sample was peripheral blood. The source of these receptors is a man older than 75 with acute or convalescent COVID-19.

This chain uses TRBV4-1 with TRBJ1-2, with no clear D. V was clipped by 2 bases and J by 4 bases, with 11 bases between them. CDR1 is MGHRA and CDR2 is YSYEKL in the germline V gene. The CDR3 is 14 residues long. CDR3 nucleotide sequence: TGCGCCAGCAGCCAATTCGCGATCCGCTATGGCTACACCTTC. Its translation is CASSQFAIRYGYTF.

J is TRBJ2-7 and V is TRBV7-2; 8 bases are shared with TRBD1. J gave up 0 bases and V 10 bases, and 14 bases lay outside the gene matches. Germline CDR1 reads SGHTA; CDR2 reads FQGNSA. The length of the CDR3 is 16 residues. This chain's CDR3 is CAIPLKPGQDSYEQYF. CDR3 in DNA: TGTGCCATCCCACTTAAACCGGGACAGGACTCCTACGAGCAGTACTTC.

This clone occurred once. The rearrangement links TRBV7-8 to TRBJ2-2; TRBD1 matches 8 bases. The germline V gene encodes CDR1 SGHVS and CDR2 FQNEAQ. The CDR3 loop spans 17 amino acids. With 3 bases clipped from V and 7 bases from J, the junction kept 13 bases outside the gene matches. The CDR3 DNA follows: TGTGCCAGCAGCTTTCCCACCGGGGGACAGGCAGGCGGGGAGCTGTTTTTT. Translated, it gives CASSFPTGGQAGGELFF.

The V call is TRBV6-5, the J call TRBJ2-7; TRBD1 matches 11 bases. The CDR3 runs to 14 residues. Germline loops: CDR1 MNHEY, CDR2 SVGAGI. Unmatched junction bases numbered 3, after V lost 6 bases and J lost 2 bases. For the CDR3, the DNA is TGTGCCAGCAGGTGGACAGGGGGCGCCTACGAGCAGTACTTC. This sequence encodes CASRWTGGAYEQYF.

The chain employs TRBV4-1 and TRBJ1-4, with a weak D call TRBD1 (5 bases). The CDR3 length is 17 residues. The germline CDR1 and CDR2 sequences are MGHRA and YSYEKL. V shed 4 bases and J shed 0 bases, with 15 bases lying between them. CDR3 sequence: CASSPGEGPATNEKLFF. CDR3 DNA sequence: TGCGCCAGCAGCCCGGGGGAAGGGCCTGCAACTAATGAAAAACTGTTTTTT.

V and J are TRBV3-1 (or the pseudogene TRBV3-2) and TRBJ2-7; possibly TRBD2 for D (6 bases). CDR3 length: 18 amino acids. V dropped 1 base and J dropped 0 bases, with 19 bases sitting between them. Germline lookup yields CDR1 LGHDT and CDR2 YNNKEL (reference sequence). The CDR3: CASSQAPEGLRSSYEQYF. CDR3 DNA: TGTGCCAGCAGCCAAGCACCGGAGGGCCTTAGGAGCTCCTACGAGCAGTACTTC.

This chain uses TRBV6-5 with TRBJ1-1; D gene uncertain. Germline V gene sequence: CDR1 MNHEY, CDR2 SVGAGI. This CDR3 is 13 amino acids long. V dropped 7 bases and J dropped 3 bases, with 12 bases sitting between them. CDR3 sequence reads: CASTPEGDTEAFF. Written as DNA, the CDR3 is TGTGCCAGCACCCCGGAGGGCGACACTGAAGCTTTCTTT.

The chain is built from TRBV7-2 and TRBJ2-7, with D maybe TRBD2 (5 bases). Germline lookup yields CDR1 SGHTA and CDR2 FQGNSA. Between the trimmed V and J ends, which lost 2 bases and 2 bases, there was a span of 13 bases. The CDR3 runs 15 residues. For the CDR3, the DNA is TGTGCCAGCAGCTTAAAGACGGGCGGGCCCTACGAGCAGTACTTC. It yields the protein CASSLKTGGPYEQYF.

The count of this clone is one. V gene TRBV6-4 combines with J gene TRBJ1-5, with a possible D match to TRBD1 (6 bases). V lost 0 bases and J 1 base, leaving 13 bases between the germline ends. This CDR3 has 17 residues. Germline V lookup: CDR1 MRHNA, CDR2 SNTAGT. CDR3 region: CASSDSAKQGSNQPQHF. The CDR3 DNA reads TGTGCCAGCAGTGACTCTGCCAAACAGGGAAGCAATCAGCCCCAGCATTTT.

The chain employs TRBV28 and TRBJ2-1, with TRBD1 matching over 7 bases. With 4 bases clipped from V and 7 bases from J, the junction kept 10 bases outside the gene matches. Germline CDR1 reads MDHEN; CDR2 reads SYDVKM. This CDR3 is built from 15 residues. CDR3 sequence reads: CASSYPGQYSNEQFF. The DNA of the CDR3 is TGTGCCAGCAGTTACCCGGGACAGTATTCTAATGAGCAGTTCTTC.

The chain recombines TRBV13 with TRBJ2-1, with 9 nucleotides matching TRBD1. Germline V gene sequence: CDR1 PRHDT, CDR2 FYEKMQ (reference sequence). V lost 5 bases, J lost 8 bases, and 10 bases stayed unmatched. This CDR3 is 15 amino acids long. DNA of the CDR3: TGTGCCAGCAGCCTACGGACAGGGGCTCTCCATGAGCAGTTCTTC. Protein sequence: CASSLRTGALHEQFF.

CDR3 sequence (DNA): TGTGCCAGCAGCCCTATGAGCGGGGCCCAAGAGACCCAGTACTTC. It yields the protein CASSPMSGAQETQYF. The chain uses TRBV7-2 and TRBJ2-5; 7 bases match TRBD2. The CDR3 totals 15 residues. V shed 5 bases and J 1 base; nucleotides not matched to a gene: 7. From germline, CDR1 is SGHTA and CDR2 FQGNSA.

This clone occurred many times. The chain uses TRBV19 and TRBJ2-3, with 9 positions matching TRBD2. The CDR3 has 15 residues. The germline CDR1 and CDR2 sequences are LNHDA and SQIVND (reference sequence). The V gene end was trimmed by 3 bases and the J gene end by 3 bases; junction bases not matched to a gene: 4. CDR3 in amino acids: CASSIGGRVTDTQYF. The CDR3 DNA reads as TGTGCCAGTAGTATCGGCGGGAGGGTAACAGATACGCAGTATTTT. Based on the CDR3 plus reference TRBV19 and TRBJ2-3, the full variable domain is DGGITQSPKYLFRKEGQNVTLSCEQNLNHDAMYWYRQDPGQGLRLIYYSQIVNDFQKGDIAEGYSVSREKKESFPLTVTSAQKNPTAFYLCASSIGGRVTDTQYFGPGTRLTVL.